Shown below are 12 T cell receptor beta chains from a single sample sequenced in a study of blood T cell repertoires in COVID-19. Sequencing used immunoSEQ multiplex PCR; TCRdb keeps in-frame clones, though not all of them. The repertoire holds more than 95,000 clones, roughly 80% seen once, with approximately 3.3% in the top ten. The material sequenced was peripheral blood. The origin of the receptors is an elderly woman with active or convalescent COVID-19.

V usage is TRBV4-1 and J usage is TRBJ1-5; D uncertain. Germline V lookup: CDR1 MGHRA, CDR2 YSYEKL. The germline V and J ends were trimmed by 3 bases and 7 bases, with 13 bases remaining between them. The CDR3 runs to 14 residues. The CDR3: CASSQAGNYQPQHF. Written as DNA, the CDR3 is TGCGCCAGCAGCCAGGCAGGAAATTACCAGCCCCAGCATTTT.

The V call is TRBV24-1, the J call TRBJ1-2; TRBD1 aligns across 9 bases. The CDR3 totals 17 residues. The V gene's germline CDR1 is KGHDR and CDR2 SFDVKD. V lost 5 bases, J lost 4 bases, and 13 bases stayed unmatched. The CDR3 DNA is TGTGCCACCAGTGTCGCCGGGACAGGGACGATTTCCTATGGCTACACCTTC. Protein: CATSVAGTGTISYGYTF.

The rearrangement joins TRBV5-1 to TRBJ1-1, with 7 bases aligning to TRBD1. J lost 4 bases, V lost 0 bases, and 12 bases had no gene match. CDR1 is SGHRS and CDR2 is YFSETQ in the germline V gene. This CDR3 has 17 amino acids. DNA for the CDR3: TGCGCCAGCAGCTTGGGAATGAAGGGGGCGCGGGCCACTGAAGCTTTCTTT. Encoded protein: CASSLGMKGARATEAFF. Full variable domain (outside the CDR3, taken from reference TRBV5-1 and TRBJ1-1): KAGVTQTPRYLIKTRGQQVTLSCSPISGHRSVSWYQQTPGQGLQFLFEYFSETQRNKGNFPGRFSGRQFSNSRSEMNVSTLELGDSALYLCASSLGMKGARATEAFFGQGTRLTVV.

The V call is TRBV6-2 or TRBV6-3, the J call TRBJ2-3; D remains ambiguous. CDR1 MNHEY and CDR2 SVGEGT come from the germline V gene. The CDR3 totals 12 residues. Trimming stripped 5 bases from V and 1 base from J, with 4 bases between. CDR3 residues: CASSSGTDTQYF. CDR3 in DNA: TGTGCCAGCAGTAGCGGCACAGATACGCAGTATTTT.

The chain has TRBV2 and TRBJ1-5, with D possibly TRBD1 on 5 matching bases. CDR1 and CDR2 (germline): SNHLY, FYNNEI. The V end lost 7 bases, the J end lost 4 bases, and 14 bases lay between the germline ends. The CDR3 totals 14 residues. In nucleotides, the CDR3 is TGTGCCAGCACCTTCGGGGGGGGAAATCAGCCCCAGCATTTT. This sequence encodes CASTFGGGNQPQHF.

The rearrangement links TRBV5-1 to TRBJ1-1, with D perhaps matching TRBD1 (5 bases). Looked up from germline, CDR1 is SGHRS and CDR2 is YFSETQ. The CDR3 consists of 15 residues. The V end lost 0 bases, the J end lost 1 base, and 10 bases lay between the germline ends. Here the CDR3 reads CASSLVAGPNTEAFF. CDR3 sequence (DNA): TGCGCCAGCAGCTTGGTCGCAGGGCCGAACACTGAAGCTTTCTTT.

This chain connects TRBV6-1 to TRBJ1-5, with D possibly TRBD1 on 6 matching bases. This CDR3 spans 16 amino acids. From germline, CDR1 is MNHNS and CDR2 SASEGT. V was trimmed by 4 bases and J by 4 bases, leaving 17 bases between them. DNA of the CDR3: TGTGCCAGCAGTGGGGTTTGGGCAGGGGATAATCAGCCCCAGCATTTT. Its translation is CASSGVWAGDNQPQHF.

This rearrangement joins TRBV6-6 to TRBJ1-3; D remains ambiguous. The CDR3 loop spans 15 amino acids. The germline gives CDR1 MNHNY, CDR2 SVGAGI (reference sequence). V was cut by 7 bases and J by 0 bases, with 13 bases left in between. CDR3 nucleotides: TGTGCCAGCAACCCTCCGGGGAGCTCTGGAAACACCATATATTTT. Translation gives CASNPPGSSGNTIYF.

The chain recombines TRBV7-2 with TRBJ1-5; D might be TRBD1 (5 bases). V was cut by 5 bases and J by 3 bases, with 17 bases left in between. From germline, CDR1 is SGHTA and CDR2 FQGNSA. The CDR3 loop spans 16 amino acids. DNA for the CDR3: TGTGCCAGCAGCCCCCGCCTAACAGGACCCAATCAGCCCCAGCATTTT. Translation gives CASSPRLTGPNQPQHF.

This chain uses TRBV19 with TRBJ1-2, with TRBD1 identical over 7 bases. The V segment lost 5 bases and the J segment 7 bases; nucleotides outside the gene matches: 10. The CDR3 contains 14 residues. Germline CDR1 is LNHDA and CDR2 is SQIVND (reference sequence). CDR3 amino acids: CASSVTGRRSGYTF. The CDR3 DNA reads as TGTGCCAGTAGTGTGACAGGGAGAAGATCTGGCTACACCTTC.

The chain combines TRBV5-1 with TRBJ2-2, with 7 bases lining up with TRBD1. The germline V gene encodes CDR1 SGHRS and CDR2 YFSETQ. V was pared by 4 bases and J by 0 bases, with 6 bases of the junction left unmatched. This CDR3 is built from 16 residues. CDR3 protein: CASSPQGSANTGELFF. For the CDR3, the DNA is TGCGCCAGCAGCCCACAGGGGAGTGCGAACACCGGGGAGCTGTTTTTT.

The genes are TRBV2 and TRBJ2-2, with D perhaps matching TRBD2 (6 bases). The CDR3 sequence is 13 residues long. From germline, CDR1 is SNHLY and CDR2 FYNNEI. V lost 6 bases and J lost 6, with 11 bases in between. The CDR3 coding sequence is TGTGCCAGCAGGGACGGAGGGGCCGGGGAGCTGTTTTTT. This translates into CASRDGGAGELFF.